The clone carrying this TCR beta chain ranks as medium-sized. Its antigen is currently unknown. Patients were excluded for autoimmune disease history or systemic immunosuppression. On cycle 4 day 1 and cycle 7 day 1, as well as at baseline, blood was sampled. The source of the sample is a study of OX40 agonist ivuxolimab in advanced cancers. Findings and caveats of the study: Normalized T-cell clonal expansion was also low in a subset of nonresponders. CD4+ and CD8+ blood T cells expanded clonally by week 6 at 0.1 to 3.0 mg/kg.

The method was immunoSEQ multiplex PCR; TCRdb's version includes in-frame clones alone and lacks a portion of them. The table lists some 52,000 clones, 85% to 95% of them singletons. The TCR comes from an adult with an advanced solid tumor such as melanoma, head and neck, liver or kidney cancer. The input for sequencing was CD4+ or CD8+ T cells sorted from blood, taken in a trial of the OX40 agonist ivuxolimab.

The CDR3 DNA is TGTGCCAGCAGCTTAGAATTTTCTAGTAGCCCCTACGAGCAGTACTTC. Amino acid sequence: CASSLEFSSSPYEQYF. The chain uses TRBV7-9 and TRBJ2-7; D is unresolved. Between the trimmed V and J ends, which lost 1 base and 2 bases, there was a span of 15 bases. Germline-derived CDR1 and CDR2 are SEHNR and FQNEAQ (reference sequence). The CDR3 has 16 amino acids.